This T cell receptor (beta chain) was identified in a study of blood T cell repertoires in COVID-19. Across the study: Samples taken during acute and convalescent COVID-19 were collected in the United States, Italy and Spain.

J was trimmed by 3 bases and V by 6 bases; bases with no gene match: 10. CDR1 is WSHSY and CDR2 is SAAADI in the germline V gene. CDR3 length: 15 residues. Authors' processing steps: Counts of nucleated cells, estimated from reference gene primer amplification, were obtained. Measured with immunoSEQ multiplex PCR; TCRdb has only the in-frame clones, and not every one. That table supplies the V and J calls and clone size; D and trimming were determined from the DNA. The table shows fewer than 250,000 clones, with 83% occurring only once. The chain has TRBV10-2 and TRBJ2-7; 8 bases align to TRBD2. This receptor was obtained from a woman aged 45-65 years with acute or convalescent COVID-19. The sample comprised peripheral blood. CDR3 DNA sequence: TGCGCCAGCAGGAGCGGGAGCGTTTCTTACTACGAGCAGTACTTC. Amino acids: CASRSGSVSYYEQYF.